One sample yielded the 28 T cell receptor beta chains listed below, sequenced in a study of beta chain features in type 1 diabetes. Isolated RNA was reverse transcribed in full, so expressed TCRB transcripts were sequenced. Profiling relied on immunoSEQ multiplex PCR, and the TCRdb table lists in-frame clones only, not all of them. The top ten clones hold under 0.055% of a sample with about 350,000 clones, 20% of them seen once. Sample: naive CD4+ T cells from blood. The receptors here all came from a woman younger than 35 in good health.

J is TRBJ2-2 and V is TRBV30, with 7 bases aligning to TRBD1. The trim removed 2 bases at V and 1 base at J, leaving 4 bases unmatched. The CDR3 consists of 15 residues. Germline V lookup: CDR1 GTSNPN, CDR2 SVGIG (reference sequence). In DNA, the CDR3 is TGTGCCTGGAGTCCCTGGACAGGGAACACCGGGGAGCTGTTTTTT. It yields the protein CAWSPWTGNTGELFF.

The chain has TRBV9 and TRBJ2-7; 9 bases fit TRBD1. The CDR3 consists of 15 residues. J lost 5 bases, V lost 3 bases, and 9 bases had no gene match. Looked up from germline, CDR1 is SGDLS and CDR2 is YYNGEE. CDR3 sequence reads: CASSAAGTGTNEQYF. The CDR3 nucleotides are TGTGCCAGCAGCGCCGCCGGGACAGGGACCAACGAGCAGTACTTC.

The table lists this clone with a few counts. The rearrangement uses TRBV4-1 and TRBJ2-7; TRBD2 matches 7 bases. Germline lookup yields CDR1 MGHRA and CDR2 YSYEKL. The CDR3 is 15 residues long. After removal of 0 bases from V and 5 bases from J, the junction contained 7 bases not matched to a gene. In nucleotides, the CDR3 is TGCGCCAGCAGCCAAGAGGAGCGGGACGTAGACGAGCAGTACTTC. It specifies CASSQEERDVDEQYF.

This chain joins TRBV30 and TRBJ1-2, with D tentatively TRBD1 (6 bases). V gave up 6 bases and J gave up 2 bases, with 28 bases separating them. CDR3 length: 18 residues. Germline V lookup: CDR1 GTSNPN, CDR2 SVGIG (reference sequence). The CDR3 loop reads CACYQLFEDSLINYGYTF. The CDR3 coding sequence is TGTGCCTGCTACCAGTTATTCGAGGACAGTTTAATCAACTATGGCTACACCTTC.

This clone has only a few counts. V gene TRBV29-1 combines with J gene TRBJ2-7; possibly TRBD1 for D (6 bases). This CDR3 has 15 residues. CDR1 and CDR2 (germline): SQVTM, ANQGSEA. V lost 6 bases and J 2 bases, leaving 20 bases between the germline ends. CDR3 protein: CSVPGASATAYEQYF. For the CDR3, the DNA is TGCAGCGTCCCAGGGGCCTCAGCAACCGCCTACGAGCAGTACTTC.

The chain has TRBV4-3 and TRBJ1-2; the D is unclear. Germline-derived CDR1 and CDR2 are LGHNA and YSLEER. The V end was cut by 1 base, the J end by 8 bases, with 14 bases between. The CDR3 is made up of 14 amino acids. This chain's CDR3 is CASSQGGLAGGYTF. The CDR3 bases are TGCGCCAGCAGCCAAGGAGGTCTGGCGGGGGGCTACACCTTC.

The V gene is TRBV7-3, the J gene TRBJ2-6, with 10 bases fitting TRBD1. Looked up from germline, CDR1 is SGHTA and CDR2 is FQGTGA. With 5 bases clipped from V and 4 bases from J, the junction kept 5 bases outside the gene matches. The CDR3 is 16 residues long. The CDR3 loop reads CASSLRQGAGANVLTF. CDR3 in DNA: TGTGCCAGCAGCCTCAGACAGGGGGCCGGGGCCAACGTCCTGACTTTC.

This chain connects TRBV7-2 to TRBJ1-6, with 8 bases lining up with TRBD1. The junction had 9 bases not matched to a gene; V was cut back by 4 bases and J by 10 bases. CDR1 and CDR2 (germline): SGHTA, FQGNSA. CDR3 length equals 15 residues. CDR3 in DNA: TGTGCCAGCAGCTCCCTAGGACAGGGAGGATCACCCCTCCACTTT. It encodes CASSSLGQGGSPLHF.

This clone was seen only a few times. The chain has TRBV7-8 and TRBJ2-5; TRBD2 is a possible D gene (5 bases). The ends were cut back, 2 bases at V and 5 bases at J, with 12 bases in the middle. The CDR3 has 14 amino acids. CDR1 is SGHVS, CDR2 FQNEAQ, per germline. The chain's CDR3 is CASSLSEVRETQYF. CDR3 in DNA: TGTGCCAGCAGCTTATCGGAGGTCCGGGAGACCCAGTACTTC.

V usage is TRBV14 and J usage is TRBJ1-1; D is undetermined. The CDR3 has 17 residues. V was trimmed by 1 base and J by 3 bases, leaving 18 bases between them. Germline values: CDR1 SGHDN, CDR2 FVKESK. CDR3 loop: CASSQGPVRGSDTEAFF. CDR3 bases: TGTGCCAGCAGCCAAGGTCCTGTTCGGGGTTCGGACACTGAAGCTTTCTTT.

This clone turned up a few times. The V and J genes are TRBV19 and TRBJ2-7; TRBD1 agrees at 8 bases. There are 16 residues in the CDR3. V lost 4 bases, J lost 5 bases, and 13 bases stayed unmatched. CDR1 and CDR2 from the germline V gene are LNHDA and SQIVND (reference sequence). The CDR3 nucleotides are TGTGCCAGTAGTAACAACTTCCGGGAACAGGGGGACGAGCAGTACTTC. It yields the protein CASSNNFREQGDEQYF.

The rearrangement uses TRBV18 and TRBJ2-2; D ambiguous. The CDR3 extends over 16 amino acids. Germline loops: CDR1 KGHSH, CDR2 LQKENI. Trimming removed 3 bases at V and 4 bases at J, with 15 bases between. This chain's CDR3 is CASSPGINRPTGELFF. The CDR3 nucleotides read TGTGCCAGCTCACCTGGAATTAACAGACCCACCGGGGAGCTGTTTTTT. The complete variable domain, with remaining parts taken from reference TRBV18 and TRBJ2-2, reads NAGVMQNPRHLVRRRGQEARLRCSPMKGHSHVYWYRQLPEEGLKFMVYLQKENIIDESGMPKERFSAEFPKEGPSILRIQQVVRGDSAAYFCASSPGINRPTGELFFGEGSRLTVL.

Only a few counts were recorded for this clone. The chain carries TRBV6-6 and TRBJ2-3; D call uncertain. Deletions cut 0 bases from V and 9 bases from J, with 10 bases between. CDR1 MNHNY and CDR2 SVGAGI come from the germline V gene (reference sequence). The CDR3 covers 13 residues. The CDR3: CASSYSNIRTQYF. For the CDR3, the DNA is TGTGCCAGCAGTTACTCGAACATCAGAACGCAGTATTTT.

The chain employs TRBV29-1 and TRBJ1-1; 9 nucleotides agree with TRBD1. V shed 7 bases and J 2 bases; nucleotides not matched to a gene: 5. This CDR3 is built from 13 residues. Germline V gene data show CDR1 as SQVTM and CDR2 as ANQGSEA. The CDR3 is CSGVGQGNTEAFF. Written as DNA, the CDR3 is TGCAGCGGGGTGGGACAGGGAAACACTGAAGCTTTCTTT.

The chain is built from TRBV9 and TRBJ2-5, with 10 bases identical to TRBD2. The CDR3 has 17 residues. With 1 base clipped from V and 5 bases from J, the junction kept 11 bases outside the gene matches. Germline CDR1 and CDR2: SGDLS and YYNGEE. DNA for the CDR3: TGTGCCAGCAGCGTAACGGCTAGCGGGAGAACTGGGGAGACCCAGTACTTC. It yields the protein CASSVTASGRTGETQYF.

V usage is TRBV15 and J usage is TRBJ2-7; D call uncertain. CDR1 and CDR2 (germline): LNHNV, YYDKDF (reference sequence). The CDR3 covers 13 residues. Trimming took 0 bases from V and 3 from J, leaving 6 bases between them. The CDR3 loop reads CATSRDGSYEQYF. In nucleotides, the CDR3 is TGTGCCACCAGCAGAGACGGTAGCTACGAGCAGTACTTC.

The chain uses TRBV5-1 and TRBJ1-1, with D perhaps matching TRBD1 (5 bases). The germline V and J ends were trimmed by 5 bases and 1 base, with 6 bases remaining between them. This CDR3 comprises 12 residues. Germline-derived CDR1 and CDR2 are SGHRS and YFSETQ. CDR3 nucleotide sequence: TGCGCCAGCAGGACAGAGAACACTGAAGCTTTCTTT. This sequence encodes CASRTENTEAFF.

The chain carries TRBV7-3 and TRBJ2-5; D may be TRBD1 (5 bases). This CDR3 spans 13 amino acids. Germline CDR1 SGHTA, CDR2 FQGTGA. Trimming removed 0 bases at V and 5 bases at J, with 7 bases between. CDR3 nucleotide sequence: TGTGCCAGCAGCTTAACGAACAGGGAGACCCAGTACTTC. It yields the protein CASSLTNRETQYF.

This clone has more than one count but fewer than ten. The V call is TRBV7-2, the J call TRBJ2-6, with a possible D match to TRBD2 (5 bases). This CDR3 spans 17 amino acids. In germline, CDR1 is SGHTA, CDR2 FQGNSA. The V and J ends lost 1 base and 2 bases respectively, with 12 bases between them. The CDR3 here is CASSLVGGGAGANVLTF. The CDR3 DNA is TGTGCCAGCAGCTTAGTGGGCGGAGGCGCTGGGGCCAACGTCCTGACTTTC.

This chain uses TRBV29-1 with TRBJ1-1, with D uncertain. Trimming removed 4 bases at V and 2 bases at J, with 11 bases between. The CDR3 runs 13 residues. Germline CDR1 is SQVTM and CDR2 is ANQGSEA. The CDR3 reads CSVVEQSNTEAFF. For the CDR3, the DNA is TGCAGCGTTGTTGAACAATCTAACACTGAAGCTTTCTTT.

The J gene is TRBJ2-5, the V gene TRBV5-1; 7 nucleotides match TRBD1. The J segment lost 3 bases and the V segment lost 0 bases, leaving 2 bases of the junction unmatched. CDR1 and CDR2 (germline): SGHRS, YFSETQ. This CDR3 contains 14 residues. The CDR3 DNA follows: TGCGCCAGCAGCTTGGAGGGACAGAAAGAGACCCAGTACTTC. Amino acid sequence: CASSLEGQKETQYF.

The chain recombines TRBV30 with TRBJ2-3; D perhaps matches TRBD1 (5 bases). The germline V gene encodes CDR1 GTSNPN and CDR2 SVGIG (reference sequence). V shed 2 bases and J shed 2 bases, with 11 bases lying between them. There are 14 residues in the CDR3. The CDR3 reads CAWSPGQNTDTQYF. Written as DNA, the CDR3 is TGTGCCTGGAGTCCAGGACAAAACACAGATACGCAGTATTTT.

The chain joins TRBV19 to TRBJ2-5, with a weak D call TRBD2 (6 bases). The V gene lost 3 bases and the J gene lost 4 bases, with 9 bases spanning the gap. This CDR3 contains 13 residues. The germline V gene encodes CDR1 LNHDA and CDR2 SQIVND (reference sequence). CDR3 in amino acids: CASSMVGGETQYF. The CDR3 DNA reads as TGTGCCAGTAGTATGGTGGGAGGAGAGACCCAGTACTTC.

This clone was picked up a small number of times. CDR3 DNA sequence: TGCAGCGTTGAAGGGACAGGGCGCTACGAGCAGTACTTC. It specifies CSVEGTGRYEQYF. The chain employs TRBV29-1 and TRBJ2-7; TRBD1 aligns across 8 bases. Germline CDR1 SQVTM, CDR2 ANQGSEA. V trimming: 1 base; J trimming: 3 bases; junction bases outside the gene matches: 2. CDR3 size: 13 residues.

The chain employs TRBV9 and TRBJ1-1, with a tentative D call TRBD1 (5 bases). The V gene lost 4 bases and the J gene lost 1 base, with 14 bases spanning the gap. CDR1 SGDLS and CDR2 YYNGEE come from the germline V gene. The CDR3 is 15 residues long. The chain's CDR3 is CASSSQGAGNTEAFF. The CDR3 DNA follows: TGTGCCAGCAGCTCTCAGGGAGCGGGGAACACTGAAGCTTTCTTT. Filled out from reference TRBV9 and TRBJ1-1, the complete variable domain reads DSGVTQTPKHLITATGQRVTLRCSPRSGDLSVYWYQQSLDQGLQFLIQYYNGEERAKGNILERFSAQQFPDLHSELNLSSLELGDSALYFCASSSQGAGNTEAFFGQGTRLTVV.

This clone was counted a few times. The chain combines TRBV5-1 with TRBJ2-3; no clear D. This CDR3 contains 13 residues. Per germline, CDR1 SGHRS and CDR2 YFSETQ. Trimming cost V 3 bases and J 0 bases, with 5 bases left between them. CDR3 region: CASSSFSTDTQYF. The CDR3 DNA sequence: TGCGCCAGCAGCTCGTTTAGCACAGATACGCAGTATTTT.

The chain recombines TRBV5-1 with TRBJ2-3; 8 nucleotides agree with TRBD2. The CDR3 runs to 14 residues. Germline CDR1 and CDR2: SGHRS and YFSETQ. Losses at the gene ends were 6 bases for V and 1 base for J; bases not matched to a gene: 4. CDR3 sequence reads: CASTTTSGTDTQYF. In nucleotides, the CDR3 is TGCGCCAGCACCACGACTAGCGGCACAGATACGCAGTATTTT.

This clone was seen only a few times. The chain combines TRBV7-2 with TRBJ2-7, with 8 bases that match TRBD1. The junction had 1 base not matched to a gene; V was cut back by 2 bases and J by 1 base. This CDR3 comprises 14 residues. The germline gives CDR1 SGHTA, CDR2 FQGNSA. CDR3 DNA sequence: TGTGCCAGCAGCTTATACAGGGGGTCCTACGAGCAGTACTTC. Its translation is CASSLYRGSYEQYF.